This T cell receptor beta chain was identified during a study of beta chain features in type 1 diabetes. Study-level points and caveats: Shortening of TCRB CDR3s, moderate but significant, appeared in all four CD4+ subsets of Type 1 diabetes patients. A potential influence of HLA type upon TCRB rearrangement remained unresolved herein.

Reverse transcribing all isolated RNA meant expressed TCRB transcripts were sequenced. Reads from naive, central memory and regulatory T cell samples averaged about 3.3 million. TCRdb keeps only in-frame clones here, not all; method: immunoSEQ multiplex PCR. There are fewer than 350,000 clones in the sample; around 16% occur only once, and approximately 0.015% lies in the top ten. This clone was picked up a small number of times. Its antigen remains unidentified. Deletions cut 5 bases from V and 1 base from J, with 16 bases between. The germline V gene encodes CDR1 MDHEN and CDR2 SYDVKM. This CDR3 is 16 amino acids long.

The receptor comes from a man between 18 and 29 years old with type 1 diabetes. The rearrangement links TRBV28 to TRBJ2-3, with D unclear. The sample taken for sequencing was naive CD4+ T cells from blood. The CDR3 is CASSPNSYHRTDTQYF. The CDR3 DNA follows: TGTGCCAGCAGTCCTAACAGCTACCACCGCACAGATACGCAGTATTTT.